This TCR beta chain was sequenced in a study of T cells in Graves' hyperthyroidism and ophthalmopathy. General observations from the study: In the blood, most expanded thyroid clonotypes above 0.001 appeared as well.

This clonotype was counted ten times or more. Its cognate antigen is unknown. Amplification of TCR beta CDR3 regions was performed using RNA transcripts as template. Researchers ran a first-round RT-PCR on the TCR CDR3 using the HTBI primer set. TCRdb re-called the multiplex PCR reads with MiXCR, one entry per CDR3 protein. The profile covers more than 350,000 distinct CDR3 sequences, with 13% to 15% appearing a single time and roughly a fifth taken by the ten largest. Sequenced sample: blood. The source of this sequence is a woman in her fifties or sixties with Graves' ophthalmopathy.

The CDR3 region has the DNA TGCAGTGCTAGAACTAGCGACTACAATGAGCAGTTCTTC. Residues: CSARTSDYNEQFF. The genes are TRBV20-1 and TRBJ2-1, with 7 bases identical to TRBD2. CDR3 size: 13 residues. J gave up 3 bases and V 2 bases, and 1 base lay outside the gene matches. The germline CDR1 and CDR2 sequences are DFQATT and SNEGSKA (reference sequence).